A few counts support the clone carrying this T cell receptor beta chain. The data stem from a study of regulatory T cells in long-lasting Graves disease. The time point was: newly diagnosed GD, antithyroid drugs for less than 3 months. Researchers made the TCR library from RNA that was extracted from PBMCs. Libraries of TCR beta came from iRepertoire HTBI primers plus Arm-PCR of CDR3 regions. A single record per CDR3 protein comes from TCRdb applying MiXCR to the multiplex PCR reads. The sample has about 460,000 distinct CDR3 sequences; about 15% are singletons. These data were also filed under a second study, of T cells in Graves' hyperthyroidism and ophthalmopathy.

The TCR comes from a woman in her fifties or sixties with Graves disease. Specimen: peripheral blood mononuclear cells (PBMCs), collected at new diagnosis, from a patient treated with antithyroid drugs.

In nucleotides, the CDR3 is TGTGCCTGGAGTGTAAGACTAGATCGAAATGAGCAGTTCTTC. Protein product: CAWSVRLDRNEQFF. J is TRBJ2-1 and V is TRBV30; weak D call: TRBD2 (6 bases). Trimming shortened V by 0 bases and J by 7 bases, and 13 bases separated the two germline ends. Germline V gives CDR1 GTSNPN, CDR2 SVGIG (reference sequence). This CDR3 spans 14 amino acids.